Below are 28 T cell receptor beta chains sequenced from a single sample in a study of cytomegalovirus exposure and HLA in healthy donors. Profiling relied on immunoSEQ multiplex PCR, and the TCRdb table lists in-frame clones only, not all of them. The data show tens of thousands of clones, with roughly nine tenths seen just once and 7.5% to 9.5% held by the top ten. Sequencing input: PBMCs. These receptors were collected from a woman aged 18-29 years in good health and CMV-seropositive.

The V call is TRBV9, the J call TRBJ2-2, with 16 bases lining up with TRBD2. Germline CDR1 is SGDLS and CDR2 is YYNGEE. The CDR3 has 19 amino acids. V was pared by 3 bases and J by 3 bases, with 8 bases of the junction left unmatched. The CDR3 reads CASSASGLAGGTDTGELFF. For the CDR3, the DNA is TGTGCCAGCAGCGCCTCGGGACTAGCGGGGGGGACGGACACCGGGGAGCTGTTTTTT.

V usage is TRBV2 and J usage is TRBJ2-2; 8 nucleotides match TRBD1. This CDR3 comprises 14 residues. The V gene end was trimmed by 4 bases and the J gene end by 7 bases; junction bases not matched to a gene: 5. Germline loops: CDR1 SNHLY, CDR2 FYNNEI. CDR3 protein: CASSARGRGGELFF. The DNA of the CDR3 is TGTGCCAGCAGTGCCAGGGGGCGGGGCGGGGAGCTGTTTTTT.

This clone was seen just once. The V and J genes are TRBV25-1 and TRBJ2-5; 10 nucleotides match TRBD2. The V gene's germline CDR1 is MGHDK and CDR2 SYGVNS. V dropped 1 base and J dropped 2; count of bases not matched to a gene: 10. CDR3 length equals 18 residues. This CDR3 is CASSESMSGGAGQETQYF. The CDR3 DNA is TGTGCCAGCAGTGAATCAATGAGCGGGGGGGCAGGGCAAGAGACCCAGTACTTC.

The chain combines TRBV5-1 with TRBJ1-5; no clear D. The germline V gene encodes CDR1 SGHRS and CDR2 YFSETQ. The V end was cut by 4 bases, the J end by 4 bases, with 9 bases between. The CDR3 length is 13 residues. CDR3 sequence: CASSPEGNQPQHF. The CDR3 bases are TGCGCCAGCAGCCCGGAGGGTAATCAGCCCCAGCATTTT.

The J gene is TRBJ1-1, the V gene TRBV19, with TRBD1 matching over 10 bases. J was trimmed by 4 bases and V by 5 bases; bases with no gene match: 7. CDR3 size: 15 residues. Germline CDR1 and CDR2: LNHDA and SQIVND (reference sequence). The CDR3 DNA reads TGTGCCAGTAGTTCCGACAGGGGGCGCGTCACTGAAGCTTTCTTT. Translating gives CASSSDRGRVTEAFF.

The rearrangement uses TRBV15 and TRBJ2-5; 8 bases are shared with TRBD1. Trimming cost V 1 base and J 1 base; bases outside gene matches: 5. The CDR3 extends over 16 amino acids. Germline CDR1 reads LNHNV; CDR2 reads YYDKDF (reference sequence). The CDR3 loop is CATSRALGTGQETQYF. The CDR3 DNA sequence: TGTGCCACCAGCAGAGCTCTAGGGACAGGCCAAGAGACCCAGTACTTC.

This chain uses TRBV5-1 with TRBJ2-2; D is possibly TRBD1 (5 bases). The V gene's germline CDR1 is SGHRS and CDR2 YFSETQ. This CDR3 is 16 amino acids long. Trimming left V 3 bases short and J 4 bases short, with 16 bases between. The CDR3 region has the DNA TGCGCCAGCAGCTCAAAACAGGATTGGAGCACCGGGGAGCTGTTTTTT. Translated, it gives CASSSKQDWSTGELFF. The complete variable domain, with remaining parts taken from reference TRBV5-1 and TRBJ2-2, reads KAGVTQTPRYLIKTRGQQVTLSCSPISGHRSVSWYQQTPGQGLQFLFEYFSETQRNKGNFPGRFSGRQFSNSRSEMNVSTLELGDSALYLCASSSKQDWSTGELFFGEGSRLTVL.

The genes are TRBV18 and TRBJ2-2, with D unclear. V was pared by 2 bases and J by 6 bases, with 10 bases between. The CDR3 spans 14 residues. Germline V lookup: CDR1 KGHSH, CDR2 LQKENI. CDR3 in amino acids: CASSPMNSAGELFF. CDR3 DNA: TGTGCCAGCTCACCAATGAATTCGGCCGGGGAGCTGTTTTTT. The variable domain in full, with the rest retrieved from reference TRBV18 and TRBJ2-2, is NAGVMQNPRHLVRRRGQEARLRCSPMKGHSHVYWYRQLPEEGLKFMVYLQKENIIDESGMPKERFSAEFPKEGPSILRIQQVVRGDSAAYFCASSPMNSAGELFFGEGSRLTVL.

The gene calls are TRBV14 and TRBJ2-3; D possibly corresponds to TRBD1 (5 bases). Per the germline V gene, CDR1 is SGHDN and CDR2 is FVKESK. The length of the CDR3 is 16 residues. Deletions cut 4 bases from V and 6 bases from J, with 20 bases between. The CDR3 DNA follows: TGTGCCAGCAGCCGCCAAAGACAGCCTCTTGCCGATACGCAGTATTTT. Protein sequence: CASSRQRQPLADTQYF.

The chain links TRBV14 to TRBJ2-2; D may be TRBD1 (5 bases). The V and J ends lost 1 base and 5 bases respectively, with 11 bases between them. CDR1 is SGHDN and CDR2 is FVKESK in the germline V gene. The CDR3 loop spans 15 amino acids. Written as DNA, the CDR3 is TGTGCCAGCAGCCAAGGGCAGGGTAAAACCGGGGAGCTGTTTTTT. Translation gives CASSQGQGKTGELFF.

The gene calls are TRBV5-6 and TRBJ1-5, with D possibly matching TRBD1 (6 bases). The CDR3 runs to 14 residues. V lost 3 bases and J 3 bases, leaving 10 bases between the germline ends. The V gene's germline CDR1 is SGHDT and CDR2 YYEEEE. The CDR3 loop reads CASSYRDTNQPQHF. The CDR3 DNA sequence: TGTGCCAGCAGCTACCGGGACACCAATCAGCCCCAGCATTTT.

V gene TRBV6-1 combines with J gene TRBJ1-3; maybe TRBD1 (5 bases). CDR1 is MNHNS, CDR2 SASEGT, per germline. Trimming stripped 2 bases from V and 3 bases from J, with 8 bases between. This CDR3 spans 14 amino acids. Here the CDR3 DNA reads TGTGCCAGCAGTGAATGGGGCGTTGGAAACACCATATATTTT. It is translated as CASSEWGVGNTIYF.

This clone was seen once. The chain is built from TRBV9 and TRBJ2-2, with 7 bases matching TRBD1. Germline CDR1 and CDR2: SGDLS and YYNGEE. Unmatched junction bases numbered 8, after V lost 5 bases and J lost 4 bases. The CDR3 runs to 15 residues. CDR3 nucleotides: TGTGCCAGCAGGGGGCAGGCAGGGGGCACCGGGGAGCTGTTTTTT. Translating it yields CASRGQAGGTGELFF.

As for this clone: Other DNA sequences in the sample encode the same CDR3. This chain links TRBV6-5 with TRBJ2-3; 13 nucleotides match TRBD2. There are 15 residues in the CDR3. Trimming removed 6 bases from V and 3 bases from J; junction bases left unmatched: 3. Germline V gene sequence: CDR1 MNHEY, CDR2 SVGAGI. Here the CDR3 reads CASRGGLAGTDTQYF. The CDR3 DNA reads TGTGCCAGCAGGGGGGGACTAGCGGGGACAGATACGCAGTATTTT.

This sequence joins TRBV5-5 and TRBJ2-7, with TRBD2 identical over 8 bases. The CDR3 extends over 15 amino acids. CDR1 and CDR2 (germline): SGHKS, YYEKEE (reference sequence). J lost 3 bases, V lost 4 bases, and 9 bases had no gene match. The CDR3 nucleotides read TGTGCCAGCAGCCCCCGGGGGGGGGCCAACTACGAGCAGTACTTC. It translates to CASSPRGGANYEQYF.

The rearrangement links TRBV5-4 to TRBJ1-5; no clear D. Deletions cut 4 bases from V and 4 bases from J, with 15 bases between. The CDR3 is 15 amino acids. In germline, CDR1 is SGHNT, CDR2 YYREEE (reference sequence). This CDR3 is CASSPDPNGNQPQHF. CDR3 coding DNA: TGTGCCAGCAGCCCGGATCCAAACGGGAATCAGCCCCAGCATTTT.

The chain combines TRBV28 with TRBJ2-1, with a weak D call TRBD1 (6 bases). The CDR3 is 16 residues long. The germline CDR1 and CDR2 sequences are MDHEN and SYDVKM. Trimming cost V 2 bases and J 0 bases, with 11 bases left between them. CDR3 loop: CASSLRGFGSYNEQFF. In DNA, the CDR3 is TGTGCCAGCAGTTTAAGGGGGTTTGGCTCCTACAATGAGCAGTTCTTC.

The chain has TRBV5-4 and TRBJ2-2; TRBD1 might be the D (5 bases). Germline V gene sequence: CDR1 SGHNT, CDR2 YYREEE (reference sequence). The CDR3 is made up of 15 amino acids. The ends were cut back, 0 bases at V and 0 bases at J, with 6 bases in the middle. This CDR3 reads CASSLGQTNTGELFF. CDR3 bases: TGTGCCAGCAGCTTGGGACAGACGAACACCGGGGAGCTGTTTTTT. Full variable domain (rest looked up from reference TRBV5-4 and TRBJ2-2): ETGVTQSPTHLIKTRGQQVTLRCSSQSGHNTVSWYQQALGQGPQFIFQYYREEENGRGNFPPRFSGLQFPNYSSELNVNALELDDSALYLCASSLGQTNTGELFFGEGSRLTVL.

The CDR3 sequence: CASSLDQRGGPTYEQYF. CDR3 bases: TGTGCCAGCAGCTTAGATCAGCGCGGGGGGCCCACCTACGAGCAGTACTTC. The rearrangement joins TRBV7-2 to TRBJ2-7, with 8 bases fitting TRBD2. V shed 1 base, J shed 2 bases, and the junction held 10 bases outside the gene matches. CDR3 length: 17 residues. CDR1 is SGHTA, CDR2 FQGNSA, per germline.

V and J are TRBV18 and TRBJ1-2, with D possibly matching TRBD1 (5 bases). The CDR3 covers 14 residues. Trimming removed 0 bases from V and 3 bases from J, with 8 bases in between. Germline V CDR1 and CDR2: KGHSH, LQKENI. The CDR3 bases are TGTGCCAGCTCACCACCGGACACCCACTATGGCTACACCTTC. Translating gives CASSPPDTHYGYTF.

The chain is built from TRBV4-2 and TRBJ1-5; D perhaps matches TRBD1 (5 bases). This CDR3 contains 16 residues. Germline CDR1 and CDR2: LGHNA and YNFKEQ. Trimming took off 0 bases at V and 5 bases at J, with 14 bases between the two ends. CDR3 DNA: TGTGCCAGCAGCCAAGACTCCGCAGGGAGGGATCAGCCCCAGCATTTT. It is translated as CASSQDSAGRDQPQHF.

V usage is TRBV14 and J usage is TRBJ2-3, with TRBD1 matching over 7 bases. The CDR3 loop spans 17 amino acids. Germline V gene data show CDR1 as SGHDN and CDR2 as FVKESK. V trimming: 2 bases; J trimming: 2 bases; junction bases outside the gene matches: 10. The CDR3 sequence is CASSQRVSGGITDTQYF. CDR3 nucleotide sequence: TGTGCCAGCAGCCAAAGAGTCTCAGGGGGAATCACAGATACGCAGTATTTT. Full variable domain (rest looked up from reference TRBV14 and TRBJ2-3): EAGVTQFPSHSVIEKGQTVTLRCDPISGHDNLYWYRRVMGKEIKFLLHFVKESKQDESGMPNNRFLAERTGGTYSTLKVQPAELEDSGVYFCASSQRVSGGITDTQYFGPGTRLTVL.

This chain uses TRBV18 with TRBJ1-4; no reliable D call. Germline assignment: CDR1 KGHSH and CDR2 LQKENI. The V and J ends lost 3 bases and 6 bases respectively, with 8 bases between them. CDR3 size: 13 residues. CDR3 sequence reads: CASSPRRDEKLFF. As DNA, the CDR3 is TGTGCCAGCTCACCCCGGAGGGATGAAAAACTGTTTTTT.

The chain recombines TRBV4-2 with TRBJ2-5; TRBD2 matches 9 bases. Trimming took 0 bases from V and 5 from J; bases not matched to a gene: 7. Germline-derived CDR1 and CDR2 are LGHNA and YNFKEQ. This CDR3 contains 16 residues. In nucleotides, the CDR3 is TGTGCCAGCAGCCAAGAGCTAGCGGGGATGGGGGAGACCCAGTACTTC. It encodes CASSQELAGMGETQYF.

This rearrangement joins TRBV5-1 to TRBJ2-5, with 9 positions matching TRBD1. V lost 4 bases, J lost 4 bases, and 5 bases stayed unmatched. This CDR3 has 14 residues. The V gene's germline CDR1 is SGHRS and CDR2 YFSETQ. CDR3 sequence: CASSDTGGIETQYF. DNA of the CDR3: TGCGCCAGCAGCGACACAGGGGGCATAGAGACCCAGTACTTC.

This chain's CDR3 is CASSLSGAGLAGRDTQYF. DNA for the CDR3: TGTGCCAGCAGTTTATCGGGGGCGGGGTTAGCGGGGAGAGATACGCAGTATTTT. The chain is built from TRBV27 and TRBJ2-3, with 8 bases fitting TRBD2. This CDR3 is built from 18 residues. From germline, CDR1 is MNHEY and CDR2 SMNVEV (reference sequence). Losses at the gene ends were 0 bases for V and 5 bases for J; bases not matched to a gene: 13.

This chain connects TRBV5-1 to TRBJ1-2, with 7 positions matching TRBD1. Per germline, CDR1 SGHRS and CDR2 YFSETQ. The CDR3 length is 17 residues. V lost 0 bases and J lost 4; bases outside the gene matches: 12. CDR3: CASSLDGQAPHLYGYTF. The CDR3 coding sequence is TGCGCCAGCAGCTTGGACGGACAGGCACCCCACCTCTATGGCTACACCTTC.

The rearrangement joins TRBV6-5 to TRBJ2-5; D not resolved. Germline values: CDR1 MNHEY, CDR2 SVGAGI. V was shortened by 0 bases and J by 7 bases, with 9 bases between the two germline ends. This CDR3 spans 13 amino acids. The CDR3 loop reads CASSYSLSGTQYF. DNA of the CDR3: TGTGCCAGCAGTTACTCCCTTTCGGGGACCCAGTACTTC.